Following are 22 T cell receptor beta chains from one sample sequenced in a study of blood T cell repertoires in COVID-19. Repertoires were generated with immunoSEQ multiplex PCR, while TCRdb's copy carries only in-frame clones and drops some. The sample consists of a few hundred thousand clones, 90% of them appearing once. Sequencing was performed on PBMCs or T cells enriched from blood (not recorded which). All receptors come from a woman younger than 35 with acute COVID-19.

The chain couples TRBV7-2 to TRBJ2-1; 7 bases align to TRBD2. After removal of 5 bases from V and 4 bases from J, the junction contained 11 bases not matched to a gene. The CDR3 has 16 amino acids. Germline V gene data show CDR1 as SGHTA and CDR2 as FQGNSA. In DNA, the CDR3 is TGTGCCAGCAGCCCGGGACGGGACTACCCGTACAATGAGCAGTTCTTC. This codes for CASSPGRDYPYNEQFF.

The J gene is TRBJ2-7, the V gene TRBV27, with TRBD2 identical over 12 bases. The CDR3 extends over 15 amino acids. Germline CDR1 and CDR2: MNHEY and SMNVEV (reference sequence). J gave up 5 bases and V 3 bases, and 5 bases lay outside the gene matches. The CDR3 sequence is CASSFRLAGVHEQYF. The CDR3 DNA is TGTGCCAGCAGTTTCCGACTAGCGGGAGTCCACGAGCAGTACTTC.

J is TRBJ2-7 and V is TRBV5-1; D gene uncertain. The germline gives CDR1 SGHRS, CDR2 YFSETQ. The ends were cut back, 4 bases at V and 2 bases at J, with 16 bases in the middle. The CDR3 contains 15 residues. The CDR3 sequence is CASSRIRSSPYEQYF. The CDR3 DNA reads TGCGCCAGCAGCCGAATCCGCAGTTCTCCCTACGAGCAGTACTTC. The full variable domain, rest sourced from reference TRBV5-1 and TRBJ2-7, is KAGVTQTPRYLIKTRGQQVTLSCSPISGHRSVSWYQQTPGQGLQFLFEYFSETQRNKGNFPGRFSGRQFSNSRSEMNVSTLELGDSALYLCASSRIRSSPYEQYFGPGTRLTVT.

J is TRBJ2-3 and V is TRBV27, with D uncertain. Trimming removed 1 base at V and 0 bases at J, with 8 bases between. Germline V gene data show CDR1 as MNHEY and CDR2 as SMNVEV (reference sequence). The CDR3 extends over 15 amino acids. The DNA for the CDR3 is TGTGCCAGCAGTTTATATCTAACCAGCACAGATACGCAGTATTTT. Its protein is CASSLYLTSTDTQYF.

This CDR3 is CASRTMQGVGSPLHF. The CDR3 DNA follows: TGTGCCAGCAGGACCATGCAGGGGGTCGGTTCACCCCTCCACTTT. The chain carries TRBV2 and TRBJ1-6; 7 nucleotides align to TRBD1. After removal of 6 bases from V and 9 bases from J, the junction contained 11 bases not matched to a gene. The germline V gene has CDR1 SNHLY and CDR2 FYNNEI. The CDR3 is 15 residues long.

CDR3 sequence: CASSPGQGEDTQYF. Here the CDR3 DNA reads TGTGCCAGCAGTCCTGGACAGGGGGAAGATACGCAGTATTTT. The rearrangement links TRBV28 to TRBJ2-3; 10 bases match TRBD1. The CDR3 length is 14 residues. The V gene end was trimmed by 5 bases and the J gene end by 5 bases; junction bases not matched to a gene: 4. The germline V gene encodes CDR1 MDHEN and CDR2 SYDVKM.

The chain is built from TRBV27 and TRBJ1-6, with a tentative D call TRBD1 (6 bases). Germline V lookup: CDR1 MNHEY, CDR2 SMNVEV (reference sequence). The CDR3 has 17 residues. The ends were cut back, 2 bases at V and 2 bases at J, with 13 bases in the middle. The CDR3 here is CASSLKVGATYNSPLHF. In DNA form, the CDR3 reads TGTGCCAGCAGTTTAAAAGTGGGGGCAACCTATAATTCACCCCTCCACTTT.

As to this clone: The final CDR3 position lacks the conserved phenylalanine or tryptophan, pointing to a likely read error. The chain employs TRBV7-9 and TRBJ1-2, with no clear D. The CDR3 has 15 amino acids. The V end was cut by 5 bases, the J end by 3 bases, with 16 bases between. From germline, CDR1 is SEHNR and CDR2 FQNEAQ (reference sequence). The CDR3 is CASSGSTTGYYGYTS. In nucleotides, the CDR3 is TGTGCCAGCAGCGGGTCAACCACGGGGTACTATGGCTACACCTCC.

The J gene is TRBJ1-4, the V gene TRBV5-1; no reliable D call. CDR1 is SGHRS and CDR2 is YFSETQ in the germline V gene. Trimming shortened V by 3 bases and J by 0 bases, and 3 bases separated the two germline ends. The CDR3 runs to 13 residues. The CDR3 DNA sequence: TGCGCCAGCAGCTCCACAACTAATGAAAAACTGTTTTTT. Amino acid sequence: CASSSTTNEKLFF.

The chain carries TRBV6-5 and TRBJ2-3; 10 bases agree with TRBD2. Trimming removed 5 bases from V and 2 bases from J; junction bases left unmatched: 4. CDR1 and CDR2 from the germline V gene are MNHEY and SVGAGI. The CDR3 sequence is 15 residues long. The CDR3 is CASSRTSGYTDTQYF. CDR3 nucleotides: TGTGCCAGCAGTAGGACTAGCGGATACACAGATACGCAGTATTTT.

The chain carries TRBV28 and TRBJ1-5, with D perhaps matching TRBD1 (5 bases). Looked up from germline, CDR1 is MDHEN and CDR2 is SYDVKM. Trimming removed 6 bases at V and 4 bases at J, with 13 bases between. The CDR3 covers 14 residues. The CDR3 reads CASSPTVRNQPQHF. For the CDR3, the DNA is TGTGCCAGCAGCCCGACAGTTAGGAATCAGCCCCAGCATTTT.

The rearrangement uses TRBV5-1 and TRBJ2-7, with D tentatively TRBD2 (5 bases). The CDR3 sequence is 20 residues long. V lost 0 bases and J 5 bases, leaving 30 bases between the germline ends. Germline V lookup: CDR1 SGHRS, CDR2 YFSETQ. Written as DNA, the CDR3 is TGCGCCAGCAGCTTGGCTACTCATCTTGGAGGTCCAAGAGGTATCGACGAGCAGTACTTC. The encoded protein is CASSLATHLGGPRGIDEQYF.

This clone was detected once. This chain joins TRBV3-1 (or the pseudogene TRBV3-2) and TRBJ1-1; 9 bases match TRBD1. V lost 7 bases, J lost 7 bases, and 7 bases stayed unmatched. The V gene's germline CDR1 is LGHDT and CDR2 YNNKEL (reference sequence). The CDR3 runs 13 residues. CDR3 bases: TGTGCCAGCAAAGAGGACAGGGGTATTGAAGCTTTCTTT. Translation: CASKEDRGIEAFF.

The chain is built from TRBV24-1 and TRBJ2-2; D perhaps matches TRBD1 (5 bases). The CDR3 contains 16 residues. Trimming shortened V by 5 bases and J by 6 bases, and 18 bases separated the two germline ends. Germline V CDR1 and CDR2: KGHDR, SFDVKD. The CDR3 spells CATSAAGSKGPGELFF. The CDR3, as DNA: TGTGCCACCAGTGCTGCCGGGTCGAAGGGGCCCGGGGAGCTGTTTTTT.

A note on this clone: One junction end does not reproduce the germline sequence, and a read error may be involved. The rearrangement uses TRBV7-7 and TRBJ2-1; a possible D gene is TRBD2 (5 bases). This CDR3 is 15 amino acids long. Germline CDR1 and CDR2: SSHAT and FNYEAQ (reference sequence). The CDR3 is CASSFSVETGNEQFF. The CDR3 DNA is TGTGCTAGCAGCTTTAGCGTTGAGACGGGGAATGAGCAGTTCTTC. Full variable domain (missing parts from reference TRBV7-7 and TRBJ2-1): GAGVSQSPRYKVTKRGQDVTLRCDPISSHATLYWYQQALGQGPEFLTYFNYEAQPDKSGLPSDRFSAERPEGSISTLTIQRTEQRDSAMYRCASSFSVETGNEQFFGPGTRLTVL.

DNA of the CDR3: TGTGCCAGCAGTACCGGGACTAGCGGGCTCTCCCAAGAGACCCAGTACTTC. The encoded protein is CASSTGTSGLSQETQYF. The rearrangement uses TRBV2 and TRBJ2-5; TRBD2 agrees at 12 bases. The CDR3 runs to 17 residues. Germline CDR1 reads SNHLY; CDR2 reads FYNNEI. After removal of 5 bases from V and 1 base from J, the junction contained 8 bases not matched to a gene.

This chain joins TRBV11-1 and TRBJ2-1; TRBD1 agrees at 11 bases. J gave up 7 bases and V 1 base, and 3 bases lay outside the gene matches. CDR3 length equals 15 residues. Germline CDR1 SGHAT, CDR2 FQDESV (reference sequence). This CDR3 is CASSLGTGGYNEQFF. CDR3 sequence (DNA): TGTGCCAGCAGCTTAGGGACAGGGGGCTATAATGAGCAGTTCTTC.

The CDR3 reads CASSLTGRQPQHF. The DNA for the CDR3 is TGTGCCAGCAGTCTGACAGGGCGCCAGCCCCAGCATTTT. This chain joins TRBV6-5 and TRBJ1-5, with 7 bases aligning to TRBD1. The CDR3 runs to 13 residues. Losses at the gene ends were 5 bases for V and 7 bases for J; bases not matched to a gene: 5. Germline CDR1 is MNHEY and CDR2 is SVGAGI.

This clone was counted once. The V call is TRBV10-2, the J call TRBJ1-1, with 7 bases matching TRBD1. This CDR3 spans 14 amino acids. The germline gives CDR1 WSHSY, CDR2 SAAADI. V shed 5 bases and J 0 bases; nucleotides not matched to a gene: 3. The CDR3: CASSLQGMNTEAFF. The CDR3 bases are TGCGCCAGCAGTTTACAGGGGATGAACACTGAAGCTTTCTTT.

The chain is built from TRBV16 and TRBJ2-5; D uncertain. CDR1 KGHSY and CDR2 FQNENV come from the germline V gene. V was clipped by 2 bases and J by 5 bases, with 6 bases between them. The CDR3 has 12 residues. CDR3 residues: CASSQVRETQYF. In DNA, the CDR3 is TGTGCCAGCAGCCAAGTGAGGGAGACCCAGTACTTC. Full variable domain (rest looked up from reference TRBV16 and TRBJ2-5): GEEVAQTPKHLVRGEGQKAKLYCAPIKGHSYVFWYQQVLKNEFKFLISFQNENVFDETGMPKERFSAKCLPNSPCSLEIQATKLEDSAVYFCASSQVRETQYFGPGTRLLVL.

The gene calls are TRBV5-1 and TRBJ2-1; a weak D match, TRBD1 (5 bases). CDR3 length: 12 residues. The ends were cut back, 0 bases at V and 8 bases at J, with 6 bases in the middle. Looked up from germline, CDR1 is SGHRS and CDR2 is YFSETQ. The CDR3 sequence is CASSLEGDEQFF. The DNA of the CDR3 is TGCGCCAGCAGCTTGGAAGGGGATGAGCAGTTCTTC.

CDR3 amino acids: CASSQQVNTEAFF. CDR3 sequence (DNA): TGTGCCAGCAGCCAACAGGTGAACACTGAAGCTTTCTTT. The chain employs TRBV7-9 and TRBJ1-1; tentatively, D is TRBD1 (5 bases). CDR1 is SEHNR and CDR2 is FQNEAQ in the germline V gene (reference sequence). V was trimmed by 5 bases and J by 0 bases, leaving 7 bases between them. The CDR3 runs 13 residues.